The clone carrying this TCR beta chain has a count of ten or more. The sample belongs to a study of T-cell reconstitution after alpha-beta-depleted transplantation in children. CDR3 size: 14 residues. Per the germline V gene, CDR1 is SQVTM and CDR2 is ANQGSEA. V trimming: 8 bases; J trimming: 4 bases; junction bases outside the gene matches: 6. The TCRbeta library was prepared with unique molecular identifiers. One entry per CDR3 protein results from TCRdb running MiXCR on the PCR reads. In the table there are 200,000 to 300,000 distinct CDR3 sequences, 20% to 30% of which are singletons. The genes are TRBV29-1 and TRBJ2-5, with TRBD2 matching 14 bases. Here the sequenced sample was PBMCs, mostly from graft donor cells, taken 360 days after TCRalphabeta/CD19-depleted stem cell transplant. The receptor's source is a female patient between 2 and 15 years old who had a stem cell transplant for congenital amegakaryocytic thrombocytopenia, so the T cells may come from the graft donor. The CDR3 sequence is CSLRLAGGAETQYF. The CDR3 nucleotides are TGCAGCCTCAGACTAGCGGGAGGGGCAGAGACCCAGTACTTC.